This T cell receptor beta chain was identified in a study of T cell responses to AZD1222 COVID-19 vaccine. Trimming removed 5 bases at V and 4 bases at J, with 12 bases between. This CDR3 contains 14 residues. Germline V CDR1 and CDR2: SEHNR, FQNEAQ (reference sequence). Assay used: immunoSEQ multiplex PCR; TCRdb lists only in-frame clones, some missing. The sample lists 150,000 to 200,000 clones, roughly 92% occurring once. This TCR derives from an adult in good health. The chain combines TRBV7-9 with TRBJ2-1; no reliable D call. The starting material was peripheral blood, obtained on day 0 of AZD1222 vaccination. This CDR3 reads CASSTPFAYNEQFF. The CDR3 DNA is TGTGCCAGCAGCACCCCCTTCGCGTACAATGAGCAGTTCTTC.